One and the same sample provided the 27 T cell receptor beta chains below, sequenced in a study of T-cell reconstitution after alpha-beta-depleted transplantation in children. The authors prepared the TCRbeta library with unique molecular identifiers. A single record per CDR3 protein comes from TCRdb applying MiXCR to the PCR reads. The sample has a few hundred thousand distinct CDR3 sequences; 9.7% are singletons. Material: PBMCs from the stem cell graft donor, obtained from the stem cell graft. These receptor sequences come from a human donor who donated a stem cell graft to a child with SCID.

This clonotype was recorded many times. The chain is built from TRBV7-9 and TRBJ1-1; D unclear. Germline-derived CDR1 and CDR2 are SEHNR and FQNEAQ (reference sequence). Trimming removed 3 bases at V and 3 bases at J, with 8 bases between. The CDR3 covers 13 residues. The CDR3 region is CASSFPADTEAFF. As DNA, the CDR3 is TGTGCCAGCAGCTTCCCTGCTGACACTGAAGCTTTCTTT.

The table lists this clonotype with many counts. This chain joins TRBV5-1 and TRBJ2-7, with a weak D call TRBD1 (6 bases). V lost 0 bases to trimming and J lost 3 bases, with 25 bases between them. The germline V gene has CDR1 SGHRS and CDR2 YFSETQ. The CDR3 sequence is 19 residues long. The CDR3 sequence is CASSLEGNYGGWRLYEQYF. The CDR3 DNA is TGCGCCAGCAGCTTGGAGGGTAATTATGGGGGCTGGCGTCTCTACGAGCAGTACTTC.

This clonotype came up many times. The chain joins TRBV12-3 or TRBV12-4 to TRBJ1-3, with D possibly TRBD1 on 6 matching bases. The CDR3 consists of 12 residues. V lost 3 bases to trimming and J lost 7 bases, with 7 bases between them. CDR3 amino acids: CASSFGGNTIYF. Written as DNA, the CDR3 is TGTGCCAGCAGTTTCGGGGGCAACACCATATATTTT.

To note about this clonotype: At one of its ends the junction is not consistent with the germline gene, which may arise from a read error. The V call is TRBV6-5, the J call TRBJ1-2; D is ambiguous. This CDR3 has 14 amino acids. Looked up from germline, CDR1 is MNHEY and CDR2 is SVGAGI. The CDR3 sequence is CASRYSMGSDGYPF. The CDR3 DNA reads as TGTGCCAGCAGATACTCGATGGGGAGTGATGGCTACCCCTTC.

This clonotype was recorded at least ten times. The CDR3 DNA sequence: TGCAGTGCCTATACAGGGGACAGGGGATATGGCTACACCTTC. Its protein is CSAYTGDRGYGYTF. This sequence joins TRBV20-1 and TRBJ1-2; TRBD1 matches at 10 bases. Germline CDR1 reads DFQATT; CDR2 reads SNEGSKA (reference sequence). CDR3 length equals 14 residues. V gave up 6 bases and J gave up 5 bases; unmatched junction bases: 9.

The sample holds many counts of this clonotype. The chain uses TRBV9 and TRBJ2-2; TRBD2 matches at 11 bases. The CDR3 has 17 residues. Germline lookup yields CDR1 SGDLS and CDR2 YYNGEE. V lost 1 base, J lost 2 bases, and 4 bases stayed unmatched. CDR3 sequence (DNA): TGTGCCAGCAGCGTACGGCTAGCGGGGGGAAACACCGGGGAGCTGTTTTTT. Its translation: CASSVRLAGGNTGELFF.

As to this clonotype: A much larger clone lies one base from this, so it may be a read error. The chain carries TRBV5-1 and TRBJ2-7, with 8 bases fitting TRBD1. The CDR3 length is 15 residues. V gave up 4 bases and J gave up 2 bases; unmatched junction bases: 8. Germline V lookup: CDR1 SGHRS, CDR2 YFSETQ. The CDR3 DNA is TGCGCCAGCAGCATGACAGGGGCAGGGGCCTACGAGCAGTACTTC. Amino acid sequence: CASSMTGAGAYEQYF.

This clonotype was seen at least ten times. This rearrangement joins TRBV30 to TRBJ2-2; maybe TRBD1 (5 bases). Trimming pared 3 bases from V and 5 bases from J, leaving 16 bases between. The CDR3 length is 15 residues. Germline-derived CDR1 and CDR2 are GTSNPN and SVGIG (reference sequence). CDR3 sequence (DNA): TGTGCCTGGAGCGGAATCTGGGGCCGGACCGGGGAGCTGTTTTTT. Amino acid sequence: CAWSGIWGRTGELFF.

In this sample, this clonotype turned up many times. The CDR3 DNA is TGTGCCACCAGTGATCCCTCGGACAGGGGGTTAGAGCAGTACTTC. The encoded protein is CATSDPSDRGLEQYF. V is TRBV24-1 and J is TRBJ2-7; TRBD1 agrees at 10 bases. Per the germline V gene, CDR1 is KGHDR and CDR2 is SFDVKD. V shed 3 bases, J shed 7 bases, and the junction held 8 bases outside the gene matches. This CDR3 spans 15 amino acids.

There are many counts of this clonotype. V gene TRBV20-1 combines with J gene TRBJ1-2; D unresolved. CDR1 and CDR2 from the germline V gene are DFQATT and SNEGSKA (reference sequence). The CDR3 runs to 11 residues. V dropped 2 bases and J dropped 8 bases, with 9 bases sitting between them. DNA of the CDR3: TGCAGTGCTAGACTTGAGGGAGGCTACACCTTC. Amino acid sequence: CSARLEGGYTF.

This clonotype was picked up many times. CDR3 in amino acids: CASSLGQLSEQYF. DNA for the CDR3: TGCGCCAGCAGCCTGGGACAACTAAGCGAGCAGTACTTC. The chain joins TRBV5-1 to TRBJ2-7; perhaps TRBD1 as D (6 bases). From germline, CDR1 is SGHRS and CDR2 YFSETQ. V lost 4 bases and J lost 6, with 14 bases in between. The CDR3 loop spans 13 amino acids.

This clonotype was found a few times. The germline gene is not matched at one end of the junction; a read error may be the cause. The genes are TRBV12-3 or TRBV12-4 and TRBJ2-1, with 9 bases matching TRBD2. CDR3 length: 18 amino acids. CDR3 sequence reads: CTSSSKGESGGPYNEQFF. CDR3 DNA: TGTACCAGCAGTTCAAAGGGGGAGAGCGGGGGGCCATACAATGAGCAGTTCTTC.

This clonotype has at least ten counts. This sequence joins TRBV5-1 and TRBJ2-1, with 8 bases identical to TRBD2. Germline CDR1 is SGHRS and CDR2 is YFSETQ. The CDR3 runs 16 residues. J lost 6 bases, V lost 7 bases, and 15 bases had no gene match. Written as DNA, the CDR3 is TGCGCCAGCCGCAATACGGTCGGGGGGGAGGGCAATGAGCAGTTCTTC. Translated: CASRNTVGGEGNEQFF.

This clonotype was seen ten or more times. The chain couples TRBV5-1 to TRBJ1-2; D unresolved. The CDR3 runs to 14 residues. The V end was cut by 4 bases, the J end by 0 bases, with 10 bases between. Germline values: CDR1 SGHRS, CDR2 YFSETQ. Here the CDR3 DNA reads TGCGCCAGCAGCCCAACAATACCTAACTATGGCTACACCTTC. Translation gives CASSPTIPNYGYTF.

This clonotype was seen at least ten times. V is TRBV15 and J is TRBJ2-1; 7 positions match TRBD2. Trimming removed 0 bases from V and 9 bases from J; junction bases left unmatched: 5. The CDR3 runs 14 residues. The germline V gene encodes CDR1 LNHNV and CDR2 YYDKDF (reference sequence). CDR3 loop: CATSRDLGEGEQFF. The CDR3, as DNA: TGTGCCACCAGCAGAGATCTTGGGGAGGGTGAGCAGTTCTTC. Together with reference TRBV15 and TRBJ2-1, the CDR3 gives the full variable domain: DAMVIQNPRYQVTQFGKPVTLSCSQTLNHNVMYWYQQKSSQAPKLLFHYYDKDFNNEADTPDNFQSRRPNTSFCFLDIRSPGLGDTAMYLCATSRDLGEGEQFFGPGTRLTVL.

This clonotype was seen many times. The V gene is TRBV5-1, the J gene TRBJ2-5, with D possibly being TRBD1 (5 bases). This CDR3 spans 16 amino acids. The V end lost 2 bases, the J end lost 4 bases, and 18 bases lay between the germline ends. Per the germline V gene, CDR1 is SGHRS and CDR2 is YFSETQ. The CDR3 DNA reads TGCGCCAGCAGCTTCGGTAGTTTACGAAGGGGAGAGACCCAGTACTTC. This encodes CASSFGSLRRGETQYF.

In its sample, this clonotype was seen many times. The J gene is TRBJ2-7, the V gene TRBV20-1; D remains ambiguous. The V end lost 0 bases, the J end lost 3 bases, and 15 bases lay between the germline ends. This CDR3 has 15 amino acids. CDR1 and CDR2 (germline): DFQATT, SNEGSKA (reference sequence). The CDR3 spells CSARDLRMGFYEQYF. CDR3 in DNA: TGCAGTGCTAGAGATCTTAGGATGGGGTTCTACGAGCAGTACTTC.

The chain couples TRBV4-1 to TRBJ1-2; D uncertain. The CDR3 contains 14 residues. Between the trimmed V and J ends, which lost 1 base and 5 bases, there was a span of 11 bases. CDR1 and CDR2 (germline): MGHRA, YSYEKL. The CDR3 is CASSQVGEGYGYTF. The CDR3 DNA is TGCGCCAGCAGCCAAGTTGGGGAGGGATATGGCTACACCTTC.

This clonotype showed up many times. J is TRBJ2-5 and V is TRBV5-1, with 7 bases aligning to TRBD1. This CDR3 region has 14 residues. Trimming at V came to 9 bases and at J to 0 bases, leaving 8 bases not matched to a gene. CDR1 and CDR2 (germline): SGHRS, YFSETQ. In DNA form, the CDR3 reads TGCGCCACCACACAGGGGAACAACCAAGAGACCCAGTACTTC. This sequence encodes CATTQGNNQETQYF.

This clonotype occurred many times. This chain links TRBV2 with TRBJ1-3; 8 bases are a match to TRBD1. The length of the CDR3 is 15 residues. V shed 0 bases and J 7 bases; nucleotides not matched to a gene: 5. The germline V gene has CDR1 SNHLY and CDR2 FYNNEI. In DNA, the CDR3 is TGTGCCAGCAGTGAAGCTGGCAGGGGGCGGAACACCATATATTTT. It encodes CASSEAGRGRNTIYF.

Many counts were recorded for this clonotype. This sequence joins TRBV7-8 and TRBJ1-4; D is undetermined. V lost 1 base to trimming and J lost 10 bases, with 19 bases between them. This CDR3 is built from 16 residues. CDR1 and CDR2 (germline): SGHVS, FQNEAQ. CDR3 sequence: CASSLGETKMFGKLFF. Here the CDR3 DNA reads TGTGCCAGCAGCTTAGGGGAGACCAAGATGTTCGGAAAACTGTTTTTT.

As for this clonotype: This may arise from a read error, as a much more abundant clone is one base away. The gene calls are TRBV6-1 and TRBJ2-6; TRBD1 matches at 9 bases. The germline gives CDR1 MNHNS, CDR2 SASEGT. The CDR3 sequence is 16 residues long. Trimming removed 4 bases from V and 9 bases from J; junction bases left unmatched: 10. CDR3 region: CASSVRQGVGINVLTF. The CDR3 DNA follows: TGTGCCAGCAGTGTTAGACAGGGGGTGGGTATCAACGTCCTGACTTTC.

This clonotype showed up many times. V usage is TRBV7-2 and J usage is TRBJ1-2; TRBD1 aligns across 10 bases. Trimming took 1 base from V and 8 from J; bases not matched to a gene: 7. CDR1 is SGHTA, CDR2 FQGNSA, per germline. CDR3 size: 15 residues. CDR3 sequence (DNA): TGTGCCAGCAGCTTAGTTGATGGGACAGGGGTGGGCTACACCTTC. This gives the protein CASSLVDGTGVGYTF. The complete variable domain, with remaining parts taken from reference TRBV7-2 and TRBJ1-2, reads GAGVSQSPSNKVTEKGKDVELRCDPISGHTALYWYRQSLGQGLEFLIYFQGNSAPDKSGLPSDRFSAERTGGSVSTLTIQRTQQEDSAVYLCASSLVDGTGVGYTFGSGTRLTVV.

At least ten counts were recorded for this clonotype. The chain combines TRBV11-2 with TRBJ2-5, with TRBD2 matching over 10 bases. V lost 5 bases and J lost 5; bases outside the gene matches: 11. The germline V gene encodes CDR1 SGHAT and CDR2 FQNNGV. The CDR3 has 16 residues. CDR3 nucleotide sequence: TGTGCCAGCAGCCTGGGAGCGGGGGGGCTGTGGGAGACCCAGTACTTC. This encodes CASSLGAGGLWETQYF.

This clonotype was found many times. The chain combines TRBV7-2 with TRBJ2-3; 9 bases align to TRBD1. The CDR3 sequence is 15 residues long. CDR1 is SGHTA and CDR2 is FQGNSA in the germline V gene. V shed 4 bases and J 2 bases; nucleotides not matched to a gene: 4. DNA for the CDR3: TGTGCCAGCAGCTCGGGACAGGGCATCACAGATACGCAGTATTTT. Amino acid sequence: CASSSGQGITDTQYF.

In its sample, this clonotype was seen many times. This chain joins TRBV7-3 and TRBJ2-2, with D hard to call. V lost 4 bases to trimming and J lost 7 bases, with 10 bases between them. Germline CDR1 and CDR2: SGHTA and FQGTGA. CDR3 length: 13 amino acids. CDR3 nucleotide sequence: TGTGCCAGCAGCTCTAATGTCCACGGGGAGCTGTTTTTT. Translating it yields CASSSNVHGELFF.

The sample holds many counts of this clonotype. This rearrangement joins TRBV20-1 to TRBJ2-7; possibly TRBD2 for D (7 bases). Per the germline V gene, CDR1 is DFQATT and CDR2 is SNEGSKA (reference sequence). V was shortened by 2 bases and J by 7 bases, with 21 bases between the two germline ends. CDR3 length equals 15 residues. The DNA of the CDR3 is TGCAGTGCTAGAAGCGCAGGGGACCGAGCGGGGGAGCAGTACTTC. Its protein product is CSARSAGDRAGEQYF.